Listed here are 13 T cell receptor beta chains from one sample, sequenced in a study of beta chain features in type 1 diabetes. Since all of the isolated RNA was reverse transcribed, expressed TCRB transcripts were what got sequenced. Clones were read by immunoSEQ multiplex PCR, and TCRdb kept only the in-frame ones, dropping some. The sample includes around 340,000 clones, 15% to 20% of them seen just once. Sequenced: naive CD4+ T cells from blood. All receptors derive from a woman in her late teens or twenties in good health.

The chain links TRBV30 to TRBJ2-3, with 8 bases aligning to TRBD2. CDR3 size: 12 residues. V was clipped by 3 bases and J by 7 bases; unmatched bases: 3. Germline loops: CDR1 GTSNPN, CDR2 SVGIG (reference sequence). The CDR3 protein is CAWSGGAYTQYF. The CDR3 nucleotides are TGTGCCTGGAGCGGGGGGGCATATACGCAGTATTTT.

V and J are TRBV7-2 and TRBJ1-1; 9 bases are a match to TRBD1. The CDR3 is 14 amino acids. Germline CDR1 reads SGHTA; CDR2 reads FQGNSA. Trimming cost V 5 bases and J 5 bases; bases outside gene matches: 6. As DNA, the CDR3 is TGTGCCAGCAGCCCGGAGACAGGGGGGACTGAAGCTTTCTTT. Translated: CASSPETGGTEAFF.

The chain couples TRBV5-1 to TRBJ1-1; D not certain. V was shortened by 1 base and J by 6 bases, with 13 bases between the two germline ends. Germline CDR1 and CDR2: SGHRS and YFSETQ. The length of the CDR3 is 14 residues. The CDR3 reads CASSLSPVGAEAFF. Here the CDR3 DNA reads TGCGCCAGCAGCTTGTCTCCGGTGGGAGCTGAAGCTTTCTTT.

The chain couples TRBV4-3 to TRBJ2-7; 7 nucleotides line up with TRBD1. Per the germline V gene, CDR1 is LGHNA and CDR2 is YSLEER. V shed 1 base and J 6 bases; nucleotides not matched to a gene: 9. The CDR3 has 15 residues. This CDR3 is CASSQVATGVREQYF. In DNA form, the CDR3 reads TGCGCCAGCAGCCAAGTAGCCACAGGGGTACGCGAGCAGTACTTC.

The chain uses TRBV6-6 and TRBJ1-5; TRBD1 aligns across 8 bases. Germline V gene data show CDR1 as MNHNY and CDR2 as SVGAGI (reference sequence). J was trimmed by 4 bases and V by 7 bases; bases with no gene match: 12. The CDR3 is 16 amino acids. The DNA of the CDR3 is TGTGCCAGCACTGAGGACAGGGCGGTACGGAATCAGCCCCAGCATTTT. Translating it yields CASTEDRAVRNQPQHF.

The chain carries TRBV23-1 and TRBJ1-5; D remains unclear. TRBV23-1 is an ORF; its function is uncertain. Trimming left V 1 base short and J 5 bases short, with 6 bases between. The CDR3 runs 13 residues. The CDR3 loop is CASSQWADQPQHF. The CDR3 nucleotides are TGCGCCAGCAGTCAATGGGCAGATCAGCCCCAGCATTTT.

The chain uses TRBV7-2 and TRBJ1-2; D uncertain. Germline V CDR1 and CDR2: SGHTA, FQGNSA. The V gene lost 5 bases and the J gene lost 4 bases, with 8 bases spanning the gap. The CDR3 consists of 12 residues. CDR3 loop: CASSVISYGYTF. The DNA of the CDR3 is TGTGCCAGCAGCGTTATTTCCTATGGCTACACCTTC.

The chain has TRBV11-2 and TRBJ2-7; D is ambiguous. V was clipped by 0 bases and J by 1 base, with 7 bases between them. The CDR3 length is 14 residues. The germline V gene has CDR1 SGHAT and CDR2 FQNNGV. The CDR3 DNA follows: TGTGCCAGCAGCTTAGACAGGCTTTCCTACGAGCAGTACTTC. It encodes CASSLDRLSYEQYF.

A few counts support this clone. The rearrangement uses TRBV29-1 and TRBJ2-7; unclear D gene. Germline V gene sequence: CDR1 SQVTM, CDR2 ANQGSEA. V dropped 7 bases and J dropped 1 base, with 14 bases sitting between them. This CDR3 is built from 13 residues. The CDR3 spells CSALPAGSYEQYF. Here the CDR3 DNA reads TGCAGCGCCCTACCAGCAGGATCCTACGAGCAGTACTTC.

This clone has only a few counts. The CDR3 DNA sequence: TGCAGCGTTGGCGTAAACTATGGCTACACCTTC. It yields the protein CSVGVNYGYTF. The J gene is TRBJ1-2, the V gene TRBV29-1; D uncertain. The V end was cut by 4 bases, the J end by 2 bases, with 5 bases between. Germline-derived CDR1 and CDR2 are SQVTM and ANQGSEA. The CDR3 extends over 11 amino acids. Drawing the rest from reference TRBV29-1 and TRBJ1-2, the complete variable domain is SAVISQKPSRDICQRGTSLTIQCQVDSQVTMMFWYRQQPGQSLTLIATANQGSEATYESGFVIDKFPISRPNLTFSTLTVSNMSPEDSSIYLCSVGVNYGYTFGSGTRLTVV.

The rearrangement joins TRBV5-1 to TRBJ2-1; D remains unclear. The CDR3 contains 14 residues. The germline CDR1 and CDR2 sequences are SGHRS and YFSETQ. The ends were cut back, 0 bases at V and 4 bases at J, with 8 bases in the middle. Here the CDR3 reads CASSLGAPYNEQFF. CDR3 coding DNA: TGCGCCAGCAGCTTGGGAGCACCGTACAATGAGCAGTTCTTC.

This clone has only a few counts. V is TRBV18 and J is TRBJ2-1; 12 nucleotides agree with TRBD2. Germline values: CDR1 KGHSH, CDR2 LQKENI. V lost 1 base, J lost 2 bases, and 0 bases stayed unmatched. The CDR3 is made up of 16 amino acids. CDR3 coding DNA: TGTGCCAGCTCACCACGGACTAGCGGGGCCTACAATGAGCAGTTCTTC. This translates into CASSPRTSGAYNEQFF.

This clone was found a few times. This rearrangement joins TRBV7-9 to TRBJ2-3; D may be TRBD2 (5 bases). V dropped 4 bases and J dropped 5 bases, with 13 bases sitting between them. The length of the CDR3 is 14 residues. In germline, CDR1 is SEHNR, CDR2 FQNEAQ (reference sequence). The CDR3 loop is CASSWSGDRDTQYF. The CDR3 nucleotides read TGTGCCAGCAGCTGGAGCGGAGACCGAGATACGCAGTATTTT.